This T cell receptor beta chain was captured by sequencing in a study of cytomegalovirus exposure and HLA in healthy donors. At the level of the study: Unique TCRs from HLA-typed donors, about 85 million of them, were held in an early data release.

The study's findings and limits: Cytomegalovirus association was assigned to over 150 TCR beta chains. Later genetic work tied a missense DCLRE1C variant to beta-chain V and J trimming.

The PCR ran on 60 Vbeta and 13 Jbeta primers. The protocol was immunoSEQ multiplex PCR, while the TCRdb copy is restricted to in-frame clones and leaves out a portion. The table records some 120,000 clones, 10% to 13% of them present only once. A note on this clone: Its target is not known.

This receptor was taken from a young woman in good health and CMV-seropositive. The sequenced sample was PBMCs.

The DNA of the CDR3 is TGCGCCAGCAGCCAGACTAGTCCGAACACCGGGGAGCTGTTTTTT. It translates to CASSQTSPNTGELFF. V is TRBV5-1 and J is TRBJ2-2; D may be TRBD2 (6 bases). The CDR3 extends over 15 amino acids. Trimming stripped 4 bases from V and 0 bases from J, with 10 bases between. In germline, CDR1 is SGHRS, CDR2 YFSETQ.